At least ten counts were recorded for the clone carrying this TCR beta chain. The iRepertoire nested amplicon-rescue multiplex PCR amplified TCR alpha and beta CDR3s from RNA. Each CDR3 protein gets one entry after TCRdb re-called the multiplex PCR reads with MiXCR. The table has under 200,000 distinct CDR3 sequences, around 32% seen once. This sample was included in a study of glioma-infiltrating T cells. Germline CDR1 reads DFQATT; CDR2 reads SNEGSKA (reference sequence). V lost 5 bases, J lost 5 bases, and 15 bases lay in between. The CDR3 runs to 13 residues. This clonotype was sampled from a human donor with low-grade glioma or glioblastoma, undergoing nonglioma brain surgery, or in good health (not recorded which). J is TRBJ1-2 and V is TRBV20-1; perhaps TRBD1 as D (5 bases). Material: glioma tissue, nonneoplastic brain tissue, or PBMCs (not recorded which). DNA of the CDR3: TGCAGTGCTCTCCCCGGGACCGATTATGGCTACACCTTC. Its translation: CSALPGTDYGYTF.